This TCR beta chain was obtained from a study of blood T cell repertoires in COVID-19. For the study at large: T cells, B-cell-depleted T cells, or PBMCs supplied cDNA or gDNA.

TCRdb keeps only in-frame clones here, not all; method: immunoSEQ multiplex PCR. Of about 280,000 clones listed, 65% to 90% are singletons. Trimming left V 0 bases short and J 2 bases short, with 12 bases between. From germline, CDR1 is SGHRS and CDR2 YFSETQ. CDR3 size: 16 residues. This clone was observed a few times. This chain links TRBV5-1 with TRBJ1-3; D ambiguous. This receptor was obtained from a man in his forties or fifties with active or convalescent COVID-19. The sequenced material came from peripheral blood. The CDR3 sequence is CASSLGDVGAGNTIYF. The CDR3 region has the DNA TGCGCCAGCAGCTTGGGAGATGTGGGAGCTGGAAACACCATATATTTT.